Listed below are T cell receptor beta chains from one sample, sequenced in a study of blood T cell repertoires in COVID-19. Data came from immunoSEQ multiplex PCR; TCRdb stores just in-frame clones and leaves some out. Among tens of thousands of clones listed, about 87% were seen once. The sample consisted of peripheral blood. The receptors shown here come from a human donor in a cohort sampled during active COVID-19. Each CDR3 is given with its conserved first and last residue. The order of the fields is CDR3 length, V gene, clone size, J gene, D gene, CDR3 protein, CDR3 DNA. The D gene is left open where the match is weak. Not all rows give a size; the values are once, few, many and, for expanded clones, a class.

14	TRBV5-1	NA	TRBJ1-4	TRBD1	CASRQGTTNEKLFF	TGCGCCAGCAGACAGGGGACGACTAATGAAAAACTGTTTTTT
15	TRBV11-3	NA	TRBJ1-2	NA	CASPDGGGSSNGYTF	TGTGCCAGCCCCGACGGCGGGGGATCAAGCAATGGCTACACCTTC
15	TRBV6-6	few	TRBJ2-7	TRBD1	CASRKTQGAFDEQYF	TGTGCCAGCCGGAAAACGCAGGGGGCATTCGACGAGCAGTACTTC
13	TRBV3-1/TRBV3-2	NA	TRBJ1-1	NA	CASSQIRDTEAFF	TGTGCCAGCAGCCAAATTAGAGACACTGAAGCTTTCTTT
15	TRBV19	NA	TRBJ1-5	NA	CASSLTPGGNQPQHF	TGTGCCAGTAGTCTTACCCCAGGGGGCAATCAGCCCCAGCATTTT
14	TRBV6-5	NA	TRBJ1-5	NA	CASGLTHSNQPQHF	TGTGCCAGCGGGCTTACCCATAGCAATCAGCCCCAGCATTTT
15	TRBV19	NA	TRBJ1-4	TRBD1	CASRAYRGSNEKLFF	TGTGCCAGTAGAGCCTACAGGGGGTCTAATGAAAAACTGTTTTTT
15	TRBV10-3	NA	TRBJ2-7	NA	CAITKEAQSSLGQYF	TGTGCCATCACCAAGGAGGCACAGTCCTCGTTGGGGCAGTACTTC
15	TRBV6-5	NA	TRBJ1-1	TRBD1	CASSYPTGGNTEAFF	TGTGCCAGCAGTTACCCAACAGGGGGGAACACTGAAGCTTTCTTT
15	TRBV6-5	once	TRBJ2-5	TRBD1	CASSYGTGGPETQYF	TGTGCCAGCAGTTACGGGACAGGGGGCCCGGAGACCCAGTACTTC
16	TRBV7-2	NA	TRBJ2-2	NA	CASSLLAASNTGELFF	TGTGCCAGCAGCTTGTTGGCGGCCTCGAACACCGGGGAGCTGTTTTTT
14	TRBV6-2/TRBV6-3	NA	TRBJ1-6	NA	CASSYRGDNSPLHF	TGTGCCAGCAGTTACCGGGGGGATAATTCACCCCTCCACTTT
14	TRBV19	few	TRBJ1-5	TRBD1	CASTYRGENQPQHF	TGTGCCAGTACATACAGGGGCGAAAATCAGCCCCAGCATTTT
15	TRBV3-1/TRBV3-2	NA	TRBJ2-2	TRBD1	CASSRDRGYTGELFF	TGTGCCAGCAGCCGGGACAGGGGTTACACCGGGGAGCTGTTTTTT
16	TRBV19	NA	TRBJ2-2	TRBD2	CASSRASGTLTGELFF	TGTGCCAGTAGTCGGGCTAGCGGCACCCTCACCGGGGAGCTGTTTTTT
15	TRBV7-9	NA	TRBJ1-6	NA	CASSLQGEGNSPLHF	TGTGCCAGCAGCTTACAAGGGGAAGGTAATTCACCCCTCCACTTT
15	TRBV18	NA	TRBJ2-7	NA	CASSPLDSLAGEQYF	TGTGCCAGCTCACCACTGGACTCCCTCGCGGGCGAGCAGTACTTC
14	TRBV21-1	NA	TRBJ2-1	NA	CASSFDTEYNEQFF	TGTGCCAGCAGCTTTGATACAGAGTACAATGAGCAGTTCTTC
12	TRBV6-6	few	TRBJ1-1	NA	CASSYRDLGAFF	TGTGCCAGCAGTTACCGTGACCTCGGGGCTTTCTTT
16	TRBV14	NA	TRBJ2-5	NA	CASSQGGVTPWETQYF	TGTGCCAGCAGCCAAGGGGGGGTTACCCCTTGGGAGACCCAGTACTTC
15	TRBV6-2/TRBV6-3	NA	TRBJ2-7	TRBD2	CASSALGRGALEQYF	TGTGCCAGCAGCGCACTTGGGCGGGGGGCCTTGGAGCAGTACTTC
16	TRBV6-5	few	TRBJ1-5	NA	CASSYSRFAGGQPQHF	TGTGCCAGCAGTTACTCGCGTTTTGCGGGCGGGCAGCCCCAGCATTTT
18	TRBV7-8	NA	TRBJ1-4	NA	CASSLEGLEGGTNEKLFF	TGTGCCAGCAGCTTAGAAGGTTTAGAAGGCGGGACTAATGAAAAACTGTTTTTT
13	TRBV6-5	NA	TRBJ1-1	NA	CASRSPGTSEAFF	TGTGCCAGCAGAAGCCCTGGGACATCTGAAGCTTTCTTT
14	TRBV3-1/TRBV3-2	NA	TRBJ1-4	TRBD1	CASSPGGVNEKLFF	TGTGCCAGCAGCCCAGGGGGCGTTAATGAAAAACTGTTTTTT
13	TRBV12-3/TRBV12-4	NA	TRBJ2-5	NA	CASTNRFSETQYF	TGTGCCAGCACGAACAGGTTTAGCGAGACCCAGTACTTC